A selection of T cell receptor beta chains follows, all from one sample in a study of blood T cell repertoires in COVID-19. Assay: immunoSEQ multiplex PCR; the TCRdb copy retains only in-frame clones and omits some. This sample yields 150,000 to 200,000 clones, of which roughly 88% are seen a single time; roughly 9.2% belongs to the top ten. Sequencing was performed on peripheral blood. All receptors come from a woman at least 80 years old with acute or convalescent COVID-19. Each CDR3 is given with its conserved first and last residue. A D gene is named only where the DNA matches it firmly. Clone size appears in some rows only: once, few, many, or a class for an expanded clone.

D gene: -
J gene: TRBJ2-5
CDR3 length: 16
V gene: TRBV9
clone size: -
CDR3 DNA: TGTGCCAGCAGCGCAGATCACGGGAGCGCCGGGGAGACCCAGTACTTC
CDR3 protein: CASSADHGSAGETQYF

D gene: -
J gene: TRBJ2-5
CDR3 length: 14
V gene: TRBV5-4
clone size: -
CDR3 DNA: TGTGCCAGCAGCTTGGGACACAAGATTGAGACCCAGTACTTC
CDR3 protein: CASSLGHKIETQYF

D gene: -
J gene: TRBJ1-4
CDR3 length: 15
V gene: TRBV30
clone size: few
CDR3 DNA: TGTGCCTGGAGCCCCAAACAGGGTCTTAGAGAAAAACTGTTTTTT
CDR3 protein: CAWSPKQGLREKLFF

D gene: -
J gene: TRBJ1-2
CDR3 length: 13
V gene: TRBV9
clone size: -
CDR3 DNA: TGTGCCAGCAGCGTAGCGAGCCGGAGTGGCTACACCTTC
CDR3 protein: CASSVASRSGYTF

D gene: -
J gene: TRBJ1-1
CDR3 length: 12
V gene: TRBV27
clone size: -
CDR3 DNA: TGTGCCAGCAAGGGGTGGAGAACTGAAGCTTTCTTT
CDR3 protein: CASKGWRTEAFF

D gene: -
J gene: TRBJ1-2
CDR3 length: 13
V gene: TRBV19
clone size: few
CDR3 DNA: TGTGCCAGTAGGCGGGCGGGCGGTATGGGCTACACCTTC
CDR3 protein: CASRRAGGMGYTF

D gene: -
J gene: TRBJ1-6
CDR3 length: 17
V gene: TRBV7-9
clone size: many
CDR3 DNA: TGTGCCAGCAGCTTAGCGCTGATGGGGACATTTAATTCACCCCTCCACTTT
CDR3 protein: CASSLALMGTFNSPLHF

D gene: -
J gene: TRBJ2-3
CDR3 length: 15
V gene: TRBV5-1
clone size: -
CDR3 DNA: TGCGCCAGCAGCTTGGCCCCAGAAAGCACAGATACGCAGTATTTT
CDR3 protein: CASSLAPESTDTQYF

D gene: -
J gene: TRBJ2-2
CDR3 length: 13
V gene: TRBV29-1
clone size: -
CDR3 DNA: TGCAGCGTTGTTTTGGGGGCCTCCGGGGAGCTGTTTTTT
CDR3 protein: CSVVLGASGELFF

D gene: -
J gene: TRBJ1-4
CDR3 length: 12
V gene: TRBV6-5
clone size: -
CDR3 DNA: TGTGCCAGCGGACTAGGCAATGAAAAACTGTTTTTT
CDR3 protein: CASGLGNEKLFF

D gene: -
J gene: TRBJ1-1
CDR3 length: 14
V gene: TRBV5-6
clone size: -
CDR3 DNA: TGTGCCAGCAGCTTGGCGGGGGGCGCCTCTGAAGCTTTCTTT
CDR3 protein: CASSLAGGASEAFF

D gene: -
J gene: TRBJ1-1
CDR3 length: 11
V gene: TRBV6-5
clone size: -
CDR3 DNA: TGTGCCACCCTGGCGAACACTGAAGCTTTCTTT
CDR3 protein: CATLANTEAFF

D gene: -
J gene: TRBJ1-5
CDR3 length: 13
V gene: TRBV4-1
clone size: -
CDR3 DNA: TGCGCCAGCAGCCAAGAGAGAAATCAGCCCCAGCATTTT
CDR3 protein: CASSQERNQPQHF

D gene: -
J gene: TRBJ2-7
CDR3 length: 14
V gene: TRBV2
clone size: -
CDR3 DNA: TGTGCCAGCACACGACTAACTAGCAGGCACGAGCAGTACTTC
CDR3 protein: CASTRLTSRHEQYF

D gene: TRBD1
J gene: TRBJ2-6
CDR3 length: 18
V gene: TRBV18
clone size: -
CDR3 DNA: TGTGCCAGCTCACCCGGACAGGGGGGTAGTTCTGGGGCCAACGTCCTGACTTTC
CDR3 protein: CASSPGQGGSSGANVLTF